The entry below gives a single TCR beta chain sequence along with its context. This sample stems from a study of cytomegalovirus exposure and HLA in healthy donors. CDR3 length: 15 residues. Germline CDR1 and CDR2: MGHDK and SYGVNS. Vbeta (60) and Jbeta (13) primers were used in the PCR. The assay was immunoSEQ multiplex PCR, and TCRdb's table has in-frame clones only and misses some. The sample has under 200,000 clones, approximately 75% seen once. What was sequenced was PBMCs. The chain uses TRBV25-1 and TRBJ2-5; D is perhaps TRBD2 (5 bases). The end of the DNA is better explained by TRBJ2-7, so the J call may be wrong. This sequence originates from a woman aged 18-29 years in good health and CMV-seronegative. CDR3 protein: CASSDPSRNFYEQYF. The CDR3 DNA follows: TGTGCCAGCAGTGACCCTAGCCGGAACTTTTACGAGCAGTACTTC.